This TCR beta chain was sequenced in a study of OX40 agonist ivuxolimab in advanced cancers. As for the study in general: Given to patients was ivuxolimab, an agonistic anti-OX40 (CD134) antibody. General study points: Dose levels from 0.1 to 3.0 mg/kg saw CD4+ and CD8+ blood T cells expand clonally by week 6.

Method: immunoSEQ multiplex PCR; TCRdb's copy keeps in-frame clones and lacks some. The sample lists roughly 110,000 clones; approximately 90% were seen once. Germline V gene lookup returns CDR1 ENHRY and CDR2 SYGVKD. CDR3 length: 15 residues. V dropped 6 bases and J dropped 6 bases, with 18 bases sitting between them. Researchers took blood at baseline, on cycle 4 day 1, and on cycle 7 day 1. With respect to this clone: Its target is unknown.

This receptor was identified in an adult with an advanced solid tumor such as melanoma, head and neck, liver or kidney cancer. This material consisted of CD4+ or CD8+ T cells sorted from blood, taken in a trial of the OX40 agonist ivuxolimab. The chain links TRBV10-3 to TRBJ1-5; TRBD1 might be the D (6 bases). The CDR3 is CAISAGQTGLQPQHF. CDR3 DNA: TGTGCCATCAGCGCCGGACAGACGGGGCTTCAGCCCCAGCATTTT.